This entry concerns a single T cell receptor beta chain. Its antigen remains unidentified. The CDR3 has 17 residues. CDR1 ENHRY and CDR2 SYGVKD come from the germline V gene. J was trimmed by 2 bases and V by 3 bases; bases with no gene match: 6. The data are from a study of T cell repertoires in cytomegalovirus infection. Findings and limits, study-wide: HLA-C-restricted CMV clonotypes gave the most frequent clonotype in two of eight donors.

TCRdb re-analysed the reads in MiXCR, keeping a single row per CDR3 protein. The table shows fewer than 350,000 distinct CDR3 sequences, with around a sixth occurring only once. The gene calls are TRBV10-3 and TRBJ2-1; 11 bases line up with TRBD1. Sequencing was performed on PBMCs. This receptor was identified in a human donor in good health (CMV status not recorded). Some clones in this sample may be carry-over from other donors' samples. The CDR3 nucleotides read TGTGCCATCAGTGAAATCGGACAGGGGGCTCCCTACAATGAGCAGTTCTTC. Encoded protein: CAISEIGQGAPYNEQFF.